The clone carrying this TCR beta chain was seen a handful of times. Its antigen is unknown. The source of the sample is a study of metastatic and nonmetastatic thyroid tumors. At the level of the study: Repertoires were compared across blood and tumor or nodule tissue from malignant and benign thyroid patients.

Per the authors' pipeline: Variation in CDR3 across clinicopathological groups served as the basis for constructing a distant-metastasis classifier in papillary thyroid cancer. TCRdb reassembled clones from the PCR reads with MiXCR. The V and J calls shown here were made by TCRdb, not taken from the authors' results. The profile shows 9,900 or so clones, about 30% of them singletons. CDR1 and CDR2 (germline): MNHNS, SASEGT. The germline V and J ends were trimmed by 11 bases and 7 bases, with 15 bases remaining between them. The CDR3 length is 13 residues. Study-wide results and limits: Within blood and tumor, benign nodules reportedly had significantly lower TCR beta diversity than malignant thyroid tumors did.

Treatment of any kind had been given to no patient before thyroid surgery. The sample was tumor tissue. The source of this sequence is a female donor with papillary thyroid cancer or a benign thyroid nodule (not recorded which). Some clones in this sample may be carry-over from other donors' samples. The gene calls are TRBV6-1 and TRBJ1-6, with unresolved D. For the CDR3, the DNA is TGTGCCGGCTCAACTAGGGTGAATTCACCCCTCCACTTT. This translates into CAGSTRVNSPLHF.